These T cell receptor beta chains were read from a single sample in a study of cytomegalovirus exposure and HLA in healthy donors. TCRdb's copy holds only in-frame clones and misses some; the assay was immunoSEQ multiplex PCR. The top ten clones hold around 2.9% of a sample with 140,000 to 150,000 clones, around 82% of them seen once. The sequencing sample was made of PBMCs. These receptors were taken from a female donor in good health and CMV-seronegative. CDR3s include the opening cysteine and the closing phenylalanine or tryptophan. A D gene is named only where the DNA matches it firmly. Clone size is shown for a subset of rows, as once, few, many or a class of expanded clone.

j_call,v_call,d_call,clone_size,cdr3_aa,cdr3_nt
TRBJ2-7,TRBV5-1,-,-,CASSASSYEQYF,TGCGCCAGCAGCGCGAGCTCCTACGAGCAGTACTTC
TRBJ2-1,TRBV30,TRBD2,-,CAWSAGTSGSYNEQFF,TGTGCCTGGAGCGCCGGGACTAGCGGGAGTTACAATGAGCAGTTCTTC
TRBJ2-7,TRBV4-3,TRBD2,-,CASSQDEARGGHEQYF,TGCGCCAGCAGCCAAGATGAGGCGCGGGGGGGGCACGAGCAGTACTTC
TRBJ1-6,TRBV6-1,-,once,CASSPGPGDNSPLHF,TGTGCCAGCAGTCCGGGCCCAGGGGATAATTCACCCCTCCACTTT
TRBJ2-7,TRBV6-5,TRBD2,few,CASRPAGTTYEQYF,TGTGCCAGCAGACCAGCGGGGACGACCTACGAGCAGTACTTC
TRBJ1-1,TRBV7-8,-,once,CASSLGVAEAFF,TGTGCCAGCAGCTTAGGAGTCGCTGAAGCTTTCTTT
TRBJ2-1,TRBV29-1,TRBD2,-,CSVLTSGRIDEQFF,TGCAGCGTTCTGACTAGCGGGAGGATCGATGAGCAGTTCTTC
TRBJ1-4,TRBV4-3,-,-,CASSQDLLNEKLFF,TGCGCCAGCAGCCAAGATCTCCTTAATGAAAAACTGTTTTTT
TRBJ1-2,TRBV5-6,-,-,CASSLGQFFYGYTF,TGTGCCAGCAGCTTGGGACAGTTTTTTTATGGCTACACCTTC
TRBJ2-7,TRBV18,TRBD1,-,CASSPQLGTASYEQYF,TGTGCCAGCTCACCCCAATTAGGGACAGCCTCCTACGAGCAGTACTTC
TRBJ1-6,TRBV30,-,-,CAWRTHNSPLHF,TGTGCCTGGAGGACACATAATTCACCCCTCCACTTT
TRBJ2-1,TRBV2,-,-,CASKTDSQDYNEQFF,TGTGCCAGCAAGACGGACAGCCAAGATTACAATGAGCAGTTCTTC
TRBJ1-4,TRBV30,-,-,CAWTRGWDEKLFF,TGTGCCTGGACCCGCGGGTGGGATGAAAAACTGTTTTTT
TRBJ2-7,TRBV19,TRBD1,-,CASSIGTGLYEQYF,TGTGCCAGTAGTATCGGGACAGGGCTCTACGAGCAGTACTTC
TRBJ2-7,TRBV4-1,-,few,CASSLPGTHYEQYF,TGCGCCAGCAGCCTCCCCGGGACTCACTACGAGCAGTACTTC
TRBJ1-4,TRBV15,TRBD1,-,CATSRKRTGLNEKLFF,TGTGCCACCAGCCGGAAGCGGACAGGACTTAATGAAAAACTGTTTTTT
TRBJ2-2,TRBV5-1,TRBD2,few,CASTHRTSGSAGTGELFF,TGCGCCAGCACCCATCGGACTAGCGGGAGTGCGGGGACCGGGGAGCTGTTTTTT
TRBJ2-2,TRBV27,-,-,CASSLTPNRGTGELFF,TGTGCCAGCAGTTTAACCCCAAATCGGGGCACCGGGGAGCTGTTTTTT
TRBJ1-2,TRBV25-1,-,-,CASSDRTVYGYTF,TGTGCCAGCAGTGACCGGACAGTTTATGGCTACACCTTC
TRBJ2-5,TRBV19,TRBD2,-,CASSMRRVAGGQETQYF,TGTGCCAGTAGTATGCGGAGGGTAGCCGGGGGGCAAGAGACCCAGTACTTC